This TCR beta chain originates from a study of metastatic and nonmetastatic thyroid tumors. About the study: Repertoires from blood and tumor or nodule tissue of malignant and benign thyroid patients were compared. Study-level findings and limits: Relative to benign nodules, malignant thyroid tumors were reportedly characterized by significantly elevated TCR beta diversity in blood and tumor.

In the original analysis: In papillary thyroid cancer, a distant-metastasis classifier was built using CDR3 differences across clinicopathological groups. TCRdb ran MiXCR on the PCR reads. TCRdb's processing, not the authors', yielded these V and J calls. The repertoire consists of about 26,000 clones, with 25% to 30% occurring once and the leading ten covering approximately 6%. Before thyroid surgery, none of the patients had received any treatment. This clone was seen a few times. Its target is not known. V shed 5 bases and J 7 bases; nucleotides not matched to a gene: 4. There are 14 residues in the CDR3. Germline CDR1 MNHNS, CDR2 SASEGT.

The sample was blood. The chain couples TRBV6-1 to TRBJ2-7, with 14 positions matching TRBD2. This TCR was recovered from a female donor with papillary thyroid cancer or a benign thyroid nodule (not recorded which). Some clones in this sample may be carry-over from other donors' samples. CDR3 nucleotide sequence: TGTGCCAGCAGTTCGGGGACTAGCGGGAGAGAGCAGTACTTC. It is translated as CASSSGTSGREQYF.